This is a list of T cell receptor beta chains from one sample in a study of cytomegalovirus exposure and HLA in healthy donors. Assay used: immunoSEQ multiplex PCR; TCRdb lists only in-frame clones, some missing. Altogether roughly 200,000 clones are present, roughly 78% being singletons, with the ten largest covering 0.6% to 0.7%. Specimen: PBMCs. The receptor set was obtained from a boy between 10 and 17 years old in good health and CMV-seronegative. Both conserved end residues are part of each CDR3. The D gene is left open where the match is weak. Part of the rows lack a size; the others show once, few, many or a class for expanded clones.

d_gene: TRBD1
j_gene: TRBJ1-1
abundance: NA
v_gene: TRBV10-2
CDR3aa: CASRGDRGEAFF
CDR3nt: TGCGCCAGCAGGGGGGACAGGGGTGAAGCTTTCTTT

d_gene: NA
j_gene: TRBJ1-6
abundance: NA
v_gene: TRBV28
CDR3aa: CASSLKVRRSPLHF
CDR3nt: TGTGCCAGCAGTTTAAAGGTGCGGAGATCACCCCTCCACTTT

d_gene: TRBD1
j_gene: TRBJ2-7
abundance: NA
v_gene: TRBV7-9
CDR3aa: CASSLVMTGDEQYF
CDR3nt: TGTGCCAGCAGCTTAGTCATGACAGGGGACGAGCAGTACTTC

d_gene: NA
j_gene: TRBJ1-2
abundance: NA
v_gene: TRBV18
CDR3aa: CASSPRAGVDGYTF
CDR3nt: TGTGCCAGCTCACCACGAGCAGGGGTGGATGGCTACACCTTC

d_gene: TRBD1
j_gene: TRBJ1-2
abundance: few
v_gene: TRBV6-1
CDR3aa: CASSPTGARSGYTF
CDR3nt: TGTGCCAGCAGCCCGACAGGGGCCCGCAGTGGCTACACCTTC

d_gene: NA
j_gene: TRBJ1-1
abundance: NA
v_gene: TRBV5-1
CDR3aa: CASSQYSTEAFF
CDR3nt: TGCGCCAGCAGCCAGTACAGCACTGAAGCTTTCTTT

d_gene: TRBD1
j_gene: TRBJ1-6
abundance: NA
v_gene: TRBV4-1
CDR3aa: CASSQGQGASYNSPLHF
CDR3nt: TGCGCCAGCAGCCAGGGACAGGGGGCGTCCTATAATTCACCCCTCCACTTT

d_gene: TRBD2
j_gene: TRBJ2-1
abundance: NA
v_gene: TRBV12-5
CDR3aa: CASGLASGGTYNEQFF
CDR3nt: TGTGCTAGTGGTTTGGCTAGCGGGGGTACCTACAATGAGCAGTTCTTC

d_gene: NA
j_gene: TRBJ2-3
abundance: NA
v_gene: TRBV7-3
CDR3aa: CASSPLAGARIDTQYF
CDR3nt: TGTGCCAGCAGCCCACTGGCGGGGGCTCGGATAGATACGCAGTATTTT

d_gene: NA
j_gene: TRBJ2-7
abundance: few
v_gene: TRBV6-5
CDR3aa: CASSYATGGAVQYF
CDR3nt: TGTGCCAGCAGCTATGCCACGGGCGGGGCGGTCCAGTACTTC

d_gene: NA
j_gene: TRBJ1-1
abundance: NA
v_gene: TRBV10-3
CDR3aa: CAIRGGTEAFF
CDR3nt: TGTGCCATCAGAGGGGGAACTGAAGCTTTCTTT

d_gene: TRBD1
j_gene: TRBJ1-5
abundance: few
v_gene: TRBV5-4
CDR3aa: CASSYGQGLGNQPQHF
CDR3nt: TGTGCCAGCAGCTACGGACAGGGACTTGGCAATCAGCCCCAGCATTTT

d_gene: TRBD2
j_gene: TRBJ2-3
abundance: NA
v_gene: TRBV10-3
CDR3aa: CAISPQREPDTQYF
CDR3nt: TGTGCCATCAGTCCGCAGCGGGAGCCAGATACGCAGTATTTT

d_gene: TRBD1
j_gene: TRBJ1-2
abundance: NA
v_gene: TRBV19
CDR3aa: CASSPSTGANYGYTF
CDR3nt: TGTGCCAGTAGTCCCTCGACAGGGGCGAACTATGGCTACACCTTC

d_gene: TRBD1
j_gene: TRBJ1-2
abundance: NA
v_gene: TRBV7-9
CDR3aa: CASSPTGMVGGYTF
CDR3nt: TGTGCCAGCAGCCCGACAGGGATGGTAGGTGGCTACACCTTC

d_gene: TRBD1
j_gene: TRBJ1-3
abundance: NA
v_gene: TRBV5-4
CDR3aa: CASNLGTGGLNSGNTIYF
CDR3nt: TGTGCCAGCAACCTAGGGACAGGTGGCTTGAATTCTGGAAACACCATATATTTT

d_gene: NA
j_gene: TRBJ1-1
abundance: NA
v_gene: TRBV7-9
CDR3aa: CASSSSVEALNTEAFF
CDR3nt: TGTGCCAGCAGCTCCTCCGTGGAGGCGTTGAACACTGAAGCTTTCTTT

d_gene: TRBD1
j_gene: TRBJ2-2
abundance: NA
v_gene: TRBV5-1
CDR3aa: CASSPGTATGELFF
CDR3nt: TGCGCCAGCAGCCCCGGGACAGCCACCGGGGAGCTGTTTTTT

d_gene: NA
j_gene: TRBJ1-2
abundance: NA
v_gene: TRBV28
CDR3aa: CASSLWGRSYGYTF
CDR3nt: TGTGCCAGCAGTTTGTGGGGCAGAAGCTATGGCTACACCTTC

d_gene: NA
j_gene: TRBJ1-1
abundance: few
v_gene: TRBV18
CDR3aa: CASSPGVNTEAFF
CDR3nt: TGTGCCAGCTCACCCGGGGTGAACACTGAAGCTTTCTTT

d_gene: NA
j_gene: TRBJ2-4
abundance: NA
v_gene: TRBV5-6
CDR3aa: CASSLTPGGAKNIQYF
CDR3nt: TGTGCCAGCAGCTTGACCCCCGGAGGAGCCAAAAACATTCAGTACTTC

d_gene: TRBD1
j_gene: TRBJ1-1
abundance: few
v_gene: TRBV6-6
CDR3aa: CASGTGRGTEAFF
CDR3nt: TGTGCCAGCGGGACAGGGAGGGGCACTGAAGCTTTCTTT

d_gene: NA
j_gene: TRBJ2-5
abundance: NA
v_gene: TRBV18
CDR3aa: CASSVRVTGETQYF
CDR3nt: TGTGCCAGCTCAGTCAGGGTTACTGGCGAGACCCAGTACTTC

d_gene: TRBD2
j_gene: TRBJ2-1
abundance: NA
v_gene: TRBV5-5
CDR3aa: CASSAMTSGFYNEQFF
CDR3nt: TGTGCCAGCAGCGCCATGACTAGCGGGTTTTACAATGAGCAGTTCTTC

d_gene: TRBD2
j_gene: TRBJ2-7
abundance: NA
v_gene: TRBV15
CDR3aa: CATSRDLERGQYF
CDR3nt: TGTGCCACCAGCAGAGATTTAGAGCGGGGGCAGTACTTC

d_gene: TRBD2
j_gene: TRBJ2-5
abundance: NA
v_gene: TRBV7-2
CDR3aa: CASSFAGGPEETQYF
CDR3nt: TGTGCCAGCAGCTTTGCGGGAGGGCCCGAAGAGACCCAGTACTTC

d_gene: NA
j_gene: TRBJ2-3
abundance: NA
v_gene: TRBV19
CDR3aa: CASSIGPGSTDTQYF
CDR3nt: TGTGCCAGTAGTATAGGTCCAGGGAGCACAGATACGCAGTATTTT

d_gene: NA
j_gene: TRBJ2-7
abundance: NA
v_gene: TRBV6-1
CDR3aa: CASSSQGYEQYF
CDR3nt: TGTGCCAGCAGCTCACAGGGCTACGAGCAGTACTTC

d_gene: NA
j_gene: TRBJ1-1
abundance: few
v_gene: TRBV5-5
CDR3aa: CASSLYRDRLASTEAFF
CDR3nt: TGTGCCAGCAGCTTGTATAGGGACCGACTAGCTTCCACTGAAGCTTTCTTT

d_gene: TRBD1
j_gene: TRBJ1-1
abundance: once
v_gene: TRBV11-2
CDR3aa: CASRDRGLNTEAFF
CDR3nt: TGTGCCAGCAGGGACAGGGGATTGAACACTGAAGCTTTCTTT

d_gene: NA
j_gene: TRBJ1-2
abundance: NA
v_gene: TRBV7-9
CDR3aa: CASSLGFQGITF
CDR3nt: TGTGCCAGCAGCTTAGGGTTTCAGGGAATCACCTTC